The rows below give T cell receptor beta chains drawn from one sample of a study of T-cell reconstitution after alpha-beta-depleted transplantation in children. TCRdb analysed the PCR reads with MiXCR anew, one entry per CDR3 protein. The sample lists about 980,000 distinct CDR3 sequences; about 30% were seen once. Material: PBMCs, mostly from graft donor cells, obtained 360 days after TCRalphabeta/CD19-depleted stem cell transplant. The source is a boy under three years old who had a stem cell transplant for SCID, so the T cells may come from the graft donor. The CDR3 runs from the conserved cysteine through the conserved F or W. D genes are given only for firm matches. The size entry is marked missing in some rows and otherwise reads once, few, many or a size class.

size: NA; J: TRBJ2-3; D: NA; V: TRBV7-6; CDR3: CASSSPAAVETQYF; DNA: TGTGCCAGCAGCTCCCCAGCGGCGGTTGAGACGCAGTATTTT
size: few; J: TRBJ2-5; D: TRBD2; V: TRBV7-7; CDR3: CASSPTTSGGTTQYF; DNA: TGTGCCAGCAGCCCCACGACTAGCGGTGGGACGACCCAGTACTTC
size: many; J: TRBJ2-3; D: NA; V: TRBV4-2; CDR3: CASSQGRSPSTDTQYF; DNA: TGTGCCAGCAGCCAAGGGAGGTCTCCTAGCACAGATACGCAGTATTTT
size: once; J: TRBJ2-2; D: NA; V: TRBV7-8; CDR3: CASSTSGTIEHTGELFF; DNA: TGTGCCAGCAGCACATCGGGCACGATCGAGCACACCGGGGAGCTGTTTTTT
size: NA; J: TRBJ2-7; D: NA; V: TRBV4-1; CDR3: CASSQDPPSTGYEQYF; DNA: TGCGCCAGCAGCCAAGATCCTCCATCGACTGGTTACGAGCAGTACTTC
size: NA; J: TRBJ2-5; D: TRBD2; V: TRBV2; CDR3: CASKLAGVLETQYF; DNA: TGTGCCAGCAAGCTAGCGGGGGTCCTTGAGACCCAGTACTTC
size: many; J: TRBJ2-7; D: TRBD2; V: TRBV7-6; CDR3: CASSPRLAGSYEQYF; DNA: TGTGCCAGCAGCCCTAGACTAGCGGGTTCTTACGAGCAGTACTTC
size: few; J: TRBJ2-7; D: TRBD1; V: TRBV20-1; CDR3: CSASGTGVYEQYF; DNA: TGCAGTGCTTCCGGGACAGGGGTCTACGAGCAGTACTTC
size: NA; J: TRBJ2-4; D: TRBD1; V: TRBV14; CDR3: CASSQDYLYRGTAKNIQYF; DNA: TGTGCCAGCAGCCAAGACTACCTTTACAGGGGGACGGCCAAAAACATTCAGTACTTC
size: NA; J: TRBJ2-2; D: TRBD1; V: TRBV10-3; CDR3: CAIRRQGVNTGELFF; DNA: TGTGCCATCAGAAGACAGGGTGTAAACACCGGGGAGCTGTTTTTT
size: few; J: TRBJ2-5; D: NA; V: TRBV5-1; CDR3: CASSLEVGRRWETQYF; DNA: TGCGCCAGCAGCTTGGAGGTGGGCAGGCGATGGGAGACCCAGTACTTC
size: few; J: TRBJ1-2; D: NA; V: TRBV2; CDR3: CASSDGGRVGYTF; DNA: TGTGCCAGCAGTGATGGGGGGCGCGTTGGCTACACCTTC
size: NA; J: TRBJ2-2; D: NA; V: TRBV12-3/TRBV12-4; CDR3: CASSPRGGWTGELFF; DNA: TGTGCCAGCAGTCCCAGGGGGGGATGGACCGGGGAGCTGTTTTTT
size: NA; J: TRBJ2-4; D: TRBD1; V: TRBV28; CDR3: CASSSQTGQGTRLAKNIQYF; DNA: TGTGCCAGCAGTTCCCAAACGGGACAGGGAACAAGACTAGCCAAAAACATTCAGTACTTC
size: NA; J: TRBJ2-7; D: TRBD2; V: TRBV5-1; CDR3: CASRGLAPSGEQYF; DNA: TGCGCCAGCAGGGGACTAGCTCCGTCCGGCGAGCAGTACTTC
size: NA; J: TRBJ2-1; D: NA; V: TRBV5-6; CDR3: CASSLSWGSTSYNEQFF; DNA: TGTGCCAGCAGCTTGTCATGGGGAAGTACGTCGTACAATGAGCAGTTCTTC
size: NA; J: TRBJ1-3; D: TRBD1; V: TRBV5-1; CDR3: CASSLGDRISGNTIYF; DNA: TGCGCCAGCAGCCTGGGGGACAGGATCTCTGGAAACACCATATATTTT
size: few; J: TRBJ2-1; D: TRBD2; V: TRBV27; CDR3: CASSLWGGGAINEQFF; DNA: TGTGCCAGCAGTTTATGGGGCGGGGGGGCCATAAATGAGCAGTTCTTC
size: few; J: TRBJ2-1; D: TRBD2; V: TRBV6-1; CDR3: CASRFLSGGAYNEQFF; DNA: TGTGCCAGCAGGTTTCTTAGCGGGGGGGCTTACAATGAGCAGTTCTTC
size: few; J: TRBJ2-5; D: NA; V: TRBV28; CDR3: CASAGGTQYF; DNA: TGTGCCAGCGCTGGAGGCACCCAGTACTTC
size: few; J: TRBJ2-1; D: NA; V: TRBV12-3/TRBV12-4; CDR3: CASSRASGGLNEQFF; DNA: TGTGCCAGCAGTCGTGCGTCGGGGGGCCTCAATGAGCAGTTCTTC
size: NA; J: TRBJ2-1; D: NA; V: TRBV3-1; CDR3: CASSPGSSSYNEQFF; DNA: TGTGCCAGCAGCCCTGGTTCTAGCTCCTACAATGAGCAGTTCTTC
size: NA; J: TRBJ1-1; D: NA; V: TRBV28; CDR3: CASSASGTLQGTEAFF; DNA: TGTGCCAGCAGTGCCTCCGGGACCCTCCAAGGCACTGAAGCTTTCTTT
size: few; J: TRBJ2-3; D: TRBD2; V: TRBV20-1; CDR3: CSASELAGDTDTQYF; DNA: TGCAGTGCTAGCGAACTAGCGGGGGACACAGATACGCAGTATTTT
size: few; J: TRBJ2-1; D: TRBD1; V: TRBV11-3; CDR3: CASSRGQGMHNEQFF; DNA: TGTGCCAGCAGCCGGGGACAGGGGATGCACAATGAGCAGTTCTTC
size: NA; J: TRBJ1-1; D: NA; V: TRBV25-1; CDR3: CASSVRLNTEAFF; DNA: TGTGCCAGCAGTGTCAGACTGAACACTGAAGCTTTCTTT